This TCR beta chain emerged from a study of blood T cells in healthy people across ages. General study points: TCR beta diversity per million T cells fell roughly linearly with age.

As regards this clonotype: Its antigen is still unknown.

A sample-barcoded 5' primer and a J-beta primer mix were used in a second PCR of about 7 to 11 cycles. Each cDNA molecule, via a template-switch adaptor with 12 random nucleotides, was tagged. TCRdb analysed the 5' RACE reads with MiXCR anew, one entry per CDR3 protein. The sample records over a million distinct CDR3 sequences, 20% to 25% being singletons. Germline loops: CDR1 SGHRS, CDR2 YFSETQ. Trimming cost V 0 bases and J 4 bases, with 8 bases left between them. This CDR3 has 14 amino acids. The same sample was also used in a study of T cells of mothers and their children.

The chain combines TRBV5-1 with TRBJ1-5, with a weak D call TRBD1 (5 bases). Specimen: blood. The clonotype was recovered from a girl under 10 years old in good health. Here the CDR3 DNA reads TGCGCCAGCAGCTTGGACGAGGGGAATCAGCCCCAGCATTTT. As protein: CASSLDEGNQPQHF.